The TCR beta chain under discussion was sequenced for a study of spatial heterogeneity in lung cancer. Study-wide background: The mean occurrence of each unique TCR and UMI combination in raw reads exceeded nine.

Specified time point: sample taken at primary tumor resection. Whole RNA was taken from tumor, nontumor lung or frozen PBMC; it was then sequenced unsorted. TCRdb re-called the 5' RACE reads through MiXCR, storing one row per CDR3 protein. The top ten hold roughly an eighth of the sample, which has about 50,000 distinct CDR3 sequences, around 7.6% seen once. This sequence was found in a female donor with early-stage non-small cell lung cancer. Sequenced material: PBMCs, taken at surgery.

The CDR3 DNA is TGTGCCAGCAGCTTACCTAGCGGGGACAACACCGGGGAGCTGTTTTTT. It translates to CASSLPSGDNTGELFF. The gene calls are TRBV7-9 and TRBJ2-2; TRBD2 matches at 9 bases. V gave up 2 bases and J gave up 2 bases; unmatched junction bases: 3. The V gene's germline CDR1 is SEHNR and CDR2 FQNEAQ (reference sequence). The CDR3 has 16 residues.